Shown below are 7 T cell receptor beta chains from a single sample sequenced in a study of blood T cell repertoires in COVID-19. The assay was immunoSEQ multiplex PCR, and TCRdb's table has in-frame clones only and misses some. The sample includes roughly 230,000 clones, approximately 85% of them seen just once. Sequenced: peripheral blood. These receptor sequences come from a human donor in a cohort sampled during active COVID-19.

This chain joins TRBV15 and TRBJ1-1; D is unresolved. Germline V CDR1 and CDR2: LNHNV, YYDKDF (reference sequence). The CDR3 sequence is 11 residues long. V lost 9 bases and J 9 bases, leaving 14 bases between the germline ends. The DNA for the CDR3 is TGTGCCACTGGAGTGGAGTCTAAAGCTTTCTTT. It codes for CATGVESKAFF. Drawing the rest from reference TRBV15 and TRBJ1-1, the complete variable domain is DAMVIQNPRYQVTQFGKPVTLSCSQTLNHNVMYWYQQKSSQAPKLLFHYYDKDFNNEADTPDNFQSRRPNTSFCFLDIRSPGLGDTAMYLCATGVESKAFFGQGTRLTVV.

The chain joins TRBV10-3 to TRBJ2-5; perhaps TRBD1 as D (6 bases). V gave up 5 bases and J gave up 7 bases, with 14 bases separating them. The CDR3 runs to 13 residues. The germline V gene has CDR1 ENHRY and CDR2 SYGVKD. The CDR3 DNA reads TGTGCCATCAGTTTCCGGGACACCGGGACCCAGTACTTC. Protein sequence: CAISFRDTGTQYF.

The V and J genes are TRBV11-2 and TRBJ2-7, with D perhaps matching TRBD1 (6 bases). Germline CDR1 reads SGHAT; CDR2 reads FQNNGV. The CDR3 has 14 amino acids. Trimming cost V 4 bases and J 2 bases, with 12 bases left between them. CDR3 DNA: TGTGCCAGCAGCTCCCTCAGGGGTCCCTACGAGCAGTACTTC. Its protein product is CASSSLRGPYEQYF.

V gene TRBV11-2 combines with J gene TRBJ2-7; no reliable D call. The CDR3 has 13 residues. Germline loops: CDR1 SGHAT, CDR2 FQNNGV. V was cut by 0 bases and J by 1 base, with 4 bases left in between. CDR3 nucleotides: TGTGCCAGCAGCTTAGATCGGTCCTACGAGCAGTACTTC. As protein: CASSLDRSYEQYF.

This clone was observed once. The chain couples TRBV7-2 to TRBJ1-5; tentatively, D is TRBD1 (6 bases). V was shortened by 4 bases and J by 1 base, with 8 bases between the two germline ends. Looked up from germline, CDR1 is SGHTA and CDR2 is FQGNSA. The CDR3 spans 14 residues. The CDR3 coding sequence is TGTGCCAGCAGCTCGGACAGAAGCAATCAGCCCCAGCATTTT. As protein: CASSSDRSNQPQHF.

The chain employs TRBV4-1 and TRBJ1-4; D gene uncertain. The CDR3 runs 12 residues. The V and J ends lost 1 base and 7 bases respectively, with 4 bases between them. CDR1 is MGHRA and CDR2 is YSYEKL in the germline V gene. CDR3 sequence (DNA): TGCGCCAGCAGCCAAGTAGCTGAAAAACTGTTTTTT. Translating it yields CASSQVAEKLFF.

This clone was recorded only once. The chain combines TRBV5-8 with TRBJ1-3, with D hard to call. The CDR3 spans 11 residues. V was pared by 9 bases and J by 8 bases, with 12 bases between. Looked up from germline, CDR1 is SGHTS and CDR2 is YDEGEE. CDR3 in amino acids: CATPARDTIYF. The CDR3 DNA is TGTGCCACCCCGGCGCGGGACACCATATATTTT.